This T cell receptor beta chain is drawn from a study of OX40 agonist ivuxolimab in advanced cancers. Regarding the complete study: Ivuxolimab, which targeted the costimulatory receptor OX40 (CD134), was an agonistic, fully human IgG2 monoclonal antibody. The monotherapy dose-escalation portion (N of about 57 patients) of the phase I ivuxolimab trial is reported in the paper. The point of sequencing TCRbeta in the periphery was to test whether ivuxolimab changed TCR sequence diversity and drove clonal T-cell expansion. Prior anti-PD-1, anti-PD-L1 or anti-CTLA-4 therapy was permitted, and about two fifths of dose-escalation patients had received checkpoint inhibitors. Among the approximately 54 dose-escalation patients, approximately 20 had hepatocellular carcinoma, about 15 melanoma, 9 renal cell carcinoma and 9 head and neck cancer. Partial responses occurred in three dose-escalation patients, of whom one had hepatocellular carcinoma and two had cutaneous melanoma. The dose-escalation cohort was 80% to 90% male with a mean age of about 60 years, ranging from roughly 20 to 80. Intravenous ivuxolimab was administered to patients every 2 weeks at six dose levels: 0.01, 0.1, 0.3, 1.5, 3 and 10 mg/kg.

CDR1 and CDR2 are read off the germline V gene as SNHLY and FYNNEI. From V the trimming removes 5 bases and from J it removes 0 bases, while the gene matches leave 10 bases of the junction unaccounted for. The CDR3, cysteine through phenylalanine, is 18 amino acids long. The entry retains the CDR3 DNA only, 54 bases that are in frame from base 1. Genomic DNA was extracted from sorted cells for sequencing of the TCRbeta CDR3 region. TCRbeta CDR3 regions were sequenced using the immunoSEQ Assay. In TCRdb, the immuneACCESS table is reduced to in-frame sequences with V and J assigned. These tables do not hold every clone; where another copy was compared, an unresolved V gene accounts for under half, and the others remain unexplained. The sample table contains 80,000 to 100,000 clones; only one count was recorded for 87% of them. Jointly, the top ten make up about 0.5% of the sample. Broader findings and caveats from the paper: At doses from 0.1 to 3.0 mg/kg, clonal expansion was seen in both CD4+ and CD8+ blood T cells between baseline and week 6. Partial responders in the 0.1-3.0 mg/kg groups had among the lowest normalized peripheral clonal expansion, especially among CD8+ T cells. Low levels of normalized T-cell clonal expansion were also seen in some patients who did not respond. On average, CD8+ T cells showed more expanded clones than CD4+ T cells after ivuxolimab. The antigen specificity of the peripheral T cells that underwent clonal expansion was not determined.

The trial excluded patients who had a history of autoimmune disease or who were on systemic immunosuppression. In every dose cohort, peripheral blood was drawn for TCR sequencing at baseline, cycle 4 day 1, and cycle 7 day 1. The samples were drawn from a first-in-human, open-label, multicenter phase I dose-escalation trial of ivuxolimab. Adults with locally advanced or metastatic melanoma, renal cell, hepatocellular, or head and neck squamous cell carcinoma were enrolled in the trial. Before TCR sequencing, CD4+ and CD8+ T cells were separately sorted from peripheral blood. Regarding this clone: The antigen it recognizes is unknown. The sample holds no much larger clone one base away, and base qualities are not on file.

This specimen consisted of CD4+ or CD8+ T cells sorted from blood, obtained in a trial of the OX40 agonist ivuxolimab. The clonotype comes from an adult with an advanced solid tumor such as melanoma, head and neck, liver or kidney cancer. The chain is made from TRBV2 and TRBJ2-6; 7 of the junction bases match TRBD1. CDR3 region: CASSFSRTGSSGANVLTF. The nucleotide sequence reads TGTGCCAGCAGTTTCTCTAGGACAGGCAGCTCTGGGGCCAACGTCCTGACTTTC.